The subject of this entry is one TCR beta chain. Its antigen is still unknown. This sample is part of a study of post-analysis software for immune sequencing data. The CDR3 sequence is 14 residues long. The germline gives CDR1 SQVTM, CDR2 ANQGSEA. The germline V and J ends were trimmed by 6 bases and 9 bases, with 18 bases remaining between them. Findings and limits, study-wide: Relative to controls, patients had several TRBV segments at higher frequency, with TRBV5-6, TRBV5-1 and TRBV20-1 among these.

Unique molecular identifiers featured in each of the TCR beta cDNA libraries. T cells numbering about 0.85 to 11 million yielded roughly 0.5 million cDNA molecules. TCRdb processed the PCR reads anew with MiXCR; each CDR3 protein has one entry. The table includes a few hundred thousand distinct CDR3 sequences, 30% to 45% detected once. The sequence derives from a girl between 10 and 17 years old with multiple sclerosis. The sequenced sample consisted of blood. The chain uses TRBV29-1 and TRBJ1-6, with D tentatively TRBD1 (5 bases). Written as DNA, the CDR3 is TGCAGCGTAACCTTGGGACCATCGGGTTCACCCCTCCACTTT. Its translation: CSVTLGPSGSPLHF.